The next 4 T cell receptor beta chains were all read from a single sample in a study of T-cell memory formation after mild COVID-19. TCRdb recomputed calls from the 5' RACE reads with MiXCR, one row per CDR3 protein. Here the sample spans 400,000 to 450,000 distinct CDR3 sequences, about a sixth being singletons. The sample consisted of PBMCs or a T cell subset sorted from them (not recorded which). All receptors derive from a man aged 18 to 30 who had mild COVID-19 (a few samples of this study predate the infection). Cell type and time point are not known.

Here the CDR3 DNA reads TGTGCCAGCAGCTTATCAGCGGGGGGGCAGGATGAGCAGTTCTTC. It codes for CASSLSAGGQDEQFF. The chain couples TRBV7-7 to TRBJ2-1; 10 bases map to TRBD2. Germline CDR1 and CDR2: SSHAT and FNYEAQ (reference sequence). This CDR3 comprises 15 residues. V trimming: 2 bases; J trimming: 8 bases; junction bases outside the gene matches: 6.

This chain connects TRBV20-1 to TRBJ1-1; tentatively, D is TRBD1 (5 bases). V lost 5 bases to trimming and J lost 0 bases, with 13 bases between them. From germline, CDR1 is DFQATT and CDR2 SNEGSKA (reference sequence). There are 14 residues in the CDR3. CDR3 bases: TGCAGTGCTGACTGGGGGTTCATGAACACTGAAGCTTTCTTT. Amino acid sequence: CSADWGFMNTEAFF.

This clonotype has more than one count but fewer than ten. The chain carries TRBV7-9 and TRBJ1-1; unclear D gene. Per the germline V gene, CDR1 is SEHNR and CDR2 is FQNEAQ (reference sequence). CDR3 length: 12 amino acids. V shed 5 bases and J shed 6 bases, with 10 bases lying between them. For the CDR3, the DNA is TGTGCCAGCAGCCTACGGGCGTCTGAAGCTTTCTTT. It is translated as CASSLRASEAFF. Together with reference TRBV7-9 and TRBJ1-1, the CDR3 gives the full variable domain: DTGVSQNPRHKITKRGQNVTFRCDPISEHNRLYWYRQTLGQGPEFLTYFQNEAQLEKSRLLSDRFSAERPKGSFSTLEIQRTEQGDSAMYLCASSLRASEAFFGQGTRLTVV.

This clonotype has more than one count but fewer than ten. V gene TRBV7-9 combines with J gene TRBJ2-5; 7 bases fit TRBD1. Germline trimming cut 6 bases from V and 5 bases from J; bases unmatched to any gene: 9. The CDR3 spans 14 residues. CDR1 and CDR2 from the germline V gene are SEHNR and FQNEAQ (reference sequence). CDR3 amino acids: CASSHLGGPETQYF. The CDR3 DNA is TGTGCCAGCAGTCACCTAGGGGGCCCGGAGACCCAGTACTTC. Complete variable domain (other parts from reference TRBV7-9 and TRBJ2-5): DTGVSQNPRHKITKRGQNVTFRCDPISEHNRLYWYRQTLGQGPEFLTYFQNEAQLEKSRLLSDRFSAERPKGSFSTLEIQRTEQGDSAMYLCASSHLGGPETQYFGPGTRLLVL.